Listed below are T cell receptor beta chains from one sample, sequenced in a study of blood T cell repertoires in COVID-19. Libraries were prepared by immunoSEQ multiplex PCR; TCRdb keeps only in-frame clonotypes and omits some of them. The table shows some 200,000 clones, with 80% to 90% occurring only once. Sequencing input: PBMCs or T cells enriched from blood (not recorded which). All receptors derive from a man aged 18 to 35 with acute COVID-19. CDR3s include the opening cysteine and the closing phenylalanine or tryptophan. The D gene is left open where the match is weak. A clone size is listed for some rows: how often the clone was seen (once, few, many), or a class if it is expanded.

J	V	size	D	DNA	CDR3
TRBJ2-5	TRBV11-2	-	-	TGTGCCAGCAGATTGAGCGGGCAAGAGACCCAGTACTTC	CASRLSGQETQYF
TRBJ1-5	TRBV6-5	-	-	TGTGCCAGCAACGAGGCTGGGGGGGCTCAGCCCCAGCATTTT	CASNEAGGAQPQHF
TRBJ2-7	TRBV6-5	-	TRBD2	TGTGCCAGCAGTTTAGTAGCGGGAGTGTACTACGAGCAGTACTTC	CASSLVAGVYYEQYF
TRBJ1-1	TRBV4-2	-	TRBD1	TGTGCCAGCAGCCAGGGGACAGGGTCTGAAGCTTTCTTT	CASSQGTGSEAFF
TRBJ2-3	TRBV3-1/TRBV3-2	-	TRBD2	TGTGCCAGCAGCCAAGGAACCCTAGCGGGAGAGAACACAGATACGCAGTATTTT	CASSQGTLAGENTDTQYF
TRBJ2-5	TRBV19	-	-	TGTGCCAGCTCGAGTCGATCCGGGGAGACCCAGTACTTC	CASSSRSGETQYF
TRBJ1-1	TRBV10-3	-	-	TGTGCCATCAGTGAGTCGGAAGGACGGGAGGGGAACACTGAAGCTTTCTTT	CAISESEGREGNTEAFF
TRBJ2-3	TRBV19	-	-	TGTGCCAGTAGTATCTTCCCGGCAGATACGCAGTATTTT	CASSIFPADTQYF
TRBJ1-6	TRBV19	-	-	TGTGCCAGTAGCGGACAGAGTTCACCCCTCCACTTT	CASSGQSSPLHF
TRBJ1-1	TRBV27	-	TRBD1	TGTGCCAGCACCCCGGGACAGGGGGCGAGGGGCACTGAAGCTTTCTTT	CASTPGQGARGTEAFF
TRBJ2-1	TRBV2	-	TRBD2	TGTGCCAGCACCGACCGGACTAGCGGGGGGGTGAATGAGCAGTTCTTC	CASTDRTSGGVNEQFF
TRBJ1-6	TRBV5-1	-	TRBD1	TGCGCCAGCAGCTCGGGACAGGGAGATAGTTCACCCCTCCACTTT	CASSSGQGDSSPLHF
TRBJ2-1	TRBV13	-	TRBD1	TGTGCCAGCAGCTCCCGGGACAGGGAGCATGAGCAGTTCTTC	CASSSRDREHEQFF
TRBJ2-2	TRBV11-2	-	TRBD2	TGTGCCAGCAGCTTAGATCCGGTGCTAGCGGGGCCCTTGAACACCGGGGAGCTGTTTTTT	CASSLDPVLAGPLNTGELFF
TRBJ2-1	TRBV6-2/TRBV6-3	-	TRBD1	TGTGCCAGCAGTTACTCCCCCGGGACAGGGGACTCGGAGCAGTTCTTC	CASSYSPGTGDSEQFF
TRBJ2-3	TRBV4-2	-	TRBD2	TGTGCCAGCAGCCAAGAAGAGTGGCGGGAGGGTCTTCGAGATACGCAGTATTTT	CASSQEEWREGLRDTQYF
TRBJ2-3	TRBV18	-	-	TGTGCCAGCGCAAGCCGGGACATAGACCTGCAGTATTTT	CASASRDIDLQYF
TRBJ1-5	TRBV4-3	-	-	TGCGCCAGCAGCCAAGACAGGATGAATAGCAATCAGCCCCAGCATTTT	CASSQDRMNSNQPQHF
TRBJ2-1	TRBV4-1	once	TRBD1	TGCGCCAGCAGCCCGACTGGGACAGGGGGCTTCAATGAGCAGTTCTTC	CASSPTGTGGFNEQFF
TRBJ1-5	TRBV28	-	TRBD1	TGTGCCAGCAGTGAGCAGGGGGCACGGGATCAGCCCCAGCATTTT	CASSEQGARDQPQHF
TRBJ2-1	TRBV2	once	-	TGTGCCAGCAGTCTCTCGAGAACAGGCTCAGACTCCTACAATGAGCAGTTCTTC	CASSLSRTGSDSYNEQFF
TRBJ1-4	TRBV5-1	-	-	TGCGCCAGCAGCCTTACCACAGGTGCAACTAATGAAAAACTGTTTTTT	CASSLTTGATNEKLFF
TRBJ2-1	TRBV24-1	-	TRBD2	TGTGCCGTGGGGCAGGGGACTAGCGGGGCGACCTACAATGAGCAGTTCTTC	CAVGQGTSGATYNEQFF
TRBJ1-1	TRBV6-6	-	TRBD1	TGTGCCAGCAGCCGAGGGGGCTCCCCTGAAGCTTTCTTT	CASSRGGSPEAFF
TRBJ2-1	TRBV18	-	TRBD2	TGTGCCAGCTCACCACCAAGCGGGAGCTCCTACAATGAGCAGTTCTTC	CASSPPSGSSYNEQFF
TRBJ2-1	TRBV24-1	-	TRBD1	TGTGCCACCAGTGATTTGCGAGGGGGCGGTATCAATGAGCAGTTCTTC	CATSDLRGGGINEQFF
TRBJ2-1	TRBV7-9	few	TRBD2	TGTGCCAGCACCGGCTGGAGTTCCCGCGGGGGTGATGAGCAGTTCTTC	CASTGWSSRGGDEQFF
TRBJ1-6	TRBV27	-	TRBD1	TGTGCCAGCAGTTTAGGGACAGGGTATTCACCCCTCCACTTT	CASSLGTGYSPLHF
TRBJ2-7	TRBV19	-	TRBD1	TGTGCCAGTAGTCGAAGGGGACAGGGGGCTTTCGACGAGCAGTACTTC	CASSRRGQGAFDEQYF
TRBJ2-7	TRBV6-5	-	-	TGTGCCAGCAGTTACTCCGGTGTCTACGAGCAGTACTTC	CASSYSGVYEQYF
TRBJ1-1	TRBV2	few	TRBD1	TGTGCCAGCAGGGGACAGGGGGCTGGAACTGAAGCTTTCTTT	CASRGQGAGTEAFF
TRBJ2-7	TRBV4-1	-	TRBD2	TGCGCCAGCAGCTCAATAGCGGGAGACCACGAGCAGTACTTC	CASSSIAGDHEQYF
TRBJ2-5	TRBV9	once	-	TGTGCCAGCAGCGTAGGAGGTGGGGAGACCCAGTACTTC	CASSVGGGETQYF
TRBJ1-1	TRBV6-2/TRBV6-3	-	-	TGTGCCAGCAGTTACCTAAGGGTAGGGGACACTGAAGCTTTCTTT	CASSYLRVGDTEAFF
TRBJ2-1	TRBV6-4	-	-	TGTGCCAGCAGTGACGGGGCAGGGTCCTACAATGAGCAGTTCTTC	CASSDGAGSYNEQFF
TRBJ2-7	TRBV7-8	-	TRBD2	TGTGCCAGCAGCTTGGGTCAGGGGTTGGTAGCGGGACTTTACGAGCAGTACTTC	CASSLGQGLVAGLYEQYF
TRBJ1-3	TRBV4-1	-	-	TGCGCCAGCAGCCAAGAATTCACAGGGCCTGGAAACACCATATATTTT	CASSQEFTGPGNTIYF
TRBJ2-1	TRBV4-1	-	-	TGCGCCAGCAGCCAAGATCATCGAAGGAGACTCTCCTACAATGAGCAGTTCTTC	CASSQDHRRRLSYNEQFF
TRBJ2-1	TRBV7-2	-	-	TGTGCCAGCAGCTTAGAGGGAAGGGGGAAAAAATATGAGCAGTTCTTC	CASSLEGRGKKYEQFF
TRBJ2-7	TRBV7-9	-	-	TGTGCCAGCAGCTTTATAGCCGGGATTTTACCTACCTACGAGCAGTACTTC	CASSFIAGILPTYEQYF
TRBJ2-7	TRBV7-3	-	TRBD2	TGTGCCAGCAGCTTAGTCGGCGGGAGCGCCTACGAGCAGTACTTC	CASSLVGGSAYEQYF
TRBJ1-1	TRBV4-2	once	-	TGTGCCAGCAGCCAAGATGAGTTTTTCGGGAGATTGAACACTGAAGCTTTCTTT	CASSQDEFFGRLNTEAFF
TRBJ1-1	TRBV6-2/TRBV6-3	-	-	TGTGCCAGCAGTTCCCAGGGACTCACTGAAGCTTTCTTT	CASSSQGLTEAFF
TRBJ1-4	TRBV27	-	-	TGTGCCAGCAGCCCTGGGCCAGCCTCCCGTGAAAAACTGTTTTTT	CASSPGPASREKLFF
TRBJ1-1	TRBV6-1	-	-	TGTGCCAGCAGTGAAAATTGGCGGGGGGGGACTGAAGCTTTCTTT	CASSENWRGGTEAFF
TRBJ2-5	TRBV27	-	-	TGTGCCAGCAGAGATACAGGGTACGAGACCCAGTACTTC	CASRDTGYETQYF
TRBJ2-3	TRBV18	-	TRBD2	TGTGCCAGCTCACCAGGTCCTGGGACTACACTCACAGATACGCAGTATTTT	CASSPGPGTTLTDTQYF
TRBJ2-3	TRBV5-4	-	-	TGTGCCAGCGGGGGGAAGAGCACAGATACGCAGTATTTT	CASGGKSTDTQYF
TRBJ1-2	TRBV6-2/TRBV6-3	-	-	TGTGCCAGCAGTTATCAGGGTGTGGCCTATGGCTACACCTTC	CASSYQGVAYGYTF
TRBJ2-2	TRBV27	-	-	TGTGCCAGCAGTTTACACGGGAGCTTCCCCGGGGAGCTGTTTTTT	CASSLHGSFPGELFF
TRBJ2-7	TRBV30	-	-	TGTGCCTGGAGTGGAGAGTTTCTTCAGTACTTC	CAWSGEFLQYF
TRBJ1-4	TRBV30	-	TRBD1	TGTGCCTGGAGGACAGGGGCGAGTGAAAAACTGTTTTTT	CAWRTGASEKLFF
TRBJ2-7	TRBV7-9	-	-	TGTGCCAGCAGCCCCGAGACTGGAACCTACGAGCAGTACTTC	CASSPETGTYEQYF
TRBJ2-2	TRBV24-1	few	-	TGTGCCACCAGTGATTCAAGCGGTAGCGCGAACACCGGGGAGCTGTTTTTT	CATSDSSGSANTGELFF